Presented here are 8 T cell receptor beta chains from one specimen sequenced in a study of cytomegalovirus exposure and HLA in healthy donors. Method: immunoSEQ multiplex PCR; TCRdb's copy keeps in-frame clones and lacks some. This sample has about 220,000 clones; just over 90% occur once, and the top ten carry 1% to 1.2%. The sequenced sample was PBMCs. The receptors come from a woman aged 18-29 years in good health and CMV-seronegative.

V gene TRBV19 combines with J gene TRBJ2-7; no firm D call. The germline gives CDR1 LNHDA, CDR2 SQIVND (reference sequence). Trimming took off 3 bases at V and 5 bases at J, with 20 bases between the two ends. There are 16 residues in the CDR3. As DNA, the CDR3 is TGTGCCAGTAGTATGAGTCTAGAGGAAGTAACCCACGAGCAGTACTTC. The encoded protein is CASSMSLEEVTHEQYF.

The chain recombines TRBV4-1 with TRBJ2-1, with a tentative D call TRBD2 (5 bases). This CDR3 is 12 amino acids long. Germline assignment: CDR1 MGHRA and CDR2 YSYEKL. Trimming pared 5 bases from V and 10 bases from J, leaving 12 bases between. In DNA, the CDR3 is TGCGCCAGCAGCGGTATAGTAGCGGAGCAGTTCTTC. Encoded protein: CASSGIVAEQFF.

V gene TRBV7-3 combines with J gene TRBJ2-3; 7 bases fit TRBD2. V was pared by 5 bases and J by 2 bases, with 7 bases of the junction left unmatched. Germline CDR1 and CDR2: SGHTA and FQGTGA. The CDR3 covers 15 residues. Here the CDR3 DNA reads TGTGCCAGCAGCCCGCAGCGGGGACTCACAGATACGCAGTATTTT. Translated: CASSPQRGLTDTQYF.

The chain links TRBV15 to TRBJ1-3; D remains ambiguous. The CDR3 consists of 13 residues. CDR1 and CDR2 (germline): LNHNV, YYDKDF (reference sequence). V dropped 0 bases and J dropped 6 bases, with 6 bases sitting between them. The CDR3 region has the DNA TGTGCCACCAGCAGAGATCGGGAAAACACCATATATTTT. This codes for CATSRDRENTIYF.

This clone was seen only once. The CDR3 nucleotides are TGCAGCGTGATAACGGGACAAGGCTCCTACAATGAGCAGTTCTTC. Its translation is CSVITGQGSYNEQFF. The J gene is TRBJ2-1, the V gene TRBV29-1; maybe TRBD1 (6 bases). CDR3 length: 15 amino acids. Germline V lookup: CDR1 SQVTM, CDR2 ANQGSEA. Trimming removed 6 bases at V and 0 bases at J, with 15 bases between.

The chain has TRBV2 and TRBJ2-3, with D possibly being TRBD1 (5 bases). Germline CDR1 reads SNHLY; CDR2 reads FYNNEI. Trimming left V 5 bases short and J 7 bases short, with 13 bases between. The CDR3 runs to 13 residues. CDR3 protein: CASSTEDIHTQYF. CDR3 nucleotide sequence: TGTGCCAGCAGTACAGAGGACATCCATACGCAGTATTTT.

The chain is built from TRBV27 and TRBJ2-2, with no clear D. This CDR3 is 14 amino acids long. Germline CDR1 and CDR2: MNHEY and SMNVEV (reference sequence). V was cut by 2 bases and J by 2 bases, with 6 bases left in between. CDR3 nucleotides: TGTGCCAGCAGTTTACTGGCAAACACCGGGGAGCTGTTTTTT. Its translation is CASSLLANTGELFF.

The chain is built from TRBV4-2 and TRBJ2-7; the D gene is possibly TRBD2 (6 bases). The CDR3 is 16 residues long. CDR1 and CDR2 (germline): LGHNA, YNFKEQ. The V gene lost 0 bases and the J gene lost 5 bases, with 17 bases spanning the gap. The CDR3 DNA sequence: TGTGCCAGCAGCCAAGATTTAAGCGGGCCCAGGGACGAGCAGTACTTC. This translates into CASSQDLSGPRDEQYF.